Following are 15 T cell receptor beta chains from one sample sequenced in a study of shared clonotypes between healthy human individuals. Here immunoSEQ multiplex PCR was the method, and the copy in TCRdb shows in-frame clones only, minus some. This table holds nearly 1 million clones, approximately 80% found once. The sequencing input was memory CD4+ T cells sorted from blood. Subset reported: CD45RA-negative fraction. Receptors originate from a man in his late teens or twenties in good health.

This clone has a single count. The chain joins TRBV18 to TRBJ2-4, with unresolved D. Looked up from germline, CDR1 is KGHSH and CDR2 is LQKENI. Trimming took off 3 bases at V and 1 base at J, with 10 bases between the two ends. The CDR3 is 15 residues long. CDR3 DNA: TGTGCCAGCTCACCCCCCACAGCGGCCAAAAACATTCAGTACTTC. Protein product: CASSPPTAAKNIQYF.

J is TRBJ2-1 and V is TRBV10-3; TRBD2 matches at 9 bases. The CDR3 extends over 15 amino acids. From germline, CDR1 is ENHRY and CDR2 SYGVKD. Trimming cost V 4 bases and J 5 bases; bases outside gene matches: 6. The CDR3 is CAISGGGGAHNEQFF. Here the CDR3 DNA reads TGTGCCATCAGTGGTGGCGGGGGGGCCCACAATGAGCAGTTCTTC.

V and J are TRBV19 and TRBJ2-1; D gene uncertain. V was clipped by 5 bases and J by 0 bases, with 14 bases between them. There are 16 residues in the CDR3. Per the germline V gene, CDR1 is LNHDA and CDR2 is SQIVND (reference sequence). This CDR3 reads CASSPTPESSYNEQFF. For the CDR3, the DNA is TGTGCCAGTAGTCCGACTCCAGAGAGCTCCTACAATGAGCAGTTCTTC.

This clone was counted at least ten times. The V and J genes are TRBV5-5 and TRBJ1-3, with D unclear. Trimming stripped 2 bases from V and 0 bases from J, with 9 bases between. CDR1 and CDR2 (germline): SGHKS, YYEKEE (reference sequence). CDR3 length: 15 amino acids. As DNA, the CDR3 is TGTGCCAGCAGCTTCGGGTCGAGCTCTGGAAACACCATATATTTT. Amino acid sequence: CASSFGSSSGNTIYF.

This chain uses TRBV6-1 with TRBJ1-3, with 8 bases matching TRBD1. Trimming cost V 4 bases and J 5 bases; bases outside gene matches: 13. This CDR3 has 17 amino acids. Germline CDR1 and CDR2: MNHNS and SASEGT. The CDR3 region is CASSAQTGQGLRNTIYF. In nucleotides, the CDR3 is TGTGCCAGCAGTGCACAAACAGGACAGGGACTTAGAAACACCATATATTTT.

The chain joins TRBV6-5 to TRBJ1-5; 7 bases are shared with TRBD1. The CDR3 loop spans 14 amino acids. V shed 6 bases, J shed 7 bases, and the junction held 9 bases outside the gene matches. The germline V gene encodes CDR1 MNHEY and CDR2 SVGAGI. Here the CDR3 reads CASSRQGMGQPQHF. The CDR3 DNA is TGTGCCAGCAGCCGACAGGGTATGGGGCAGCCCCAGCATTTT.

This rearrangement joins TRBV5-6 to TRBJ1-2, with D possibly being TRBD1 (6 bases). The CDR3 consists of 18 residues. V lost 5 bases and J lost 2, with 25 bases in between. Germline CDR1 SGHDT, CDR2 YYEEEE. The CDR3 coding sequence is TGTGCCAGCAGTACACCGAAAGATCGACAGGAGGGGAACTATGGCTACACCTTC. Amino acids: CASSTPKDRQEGNYGYTF.

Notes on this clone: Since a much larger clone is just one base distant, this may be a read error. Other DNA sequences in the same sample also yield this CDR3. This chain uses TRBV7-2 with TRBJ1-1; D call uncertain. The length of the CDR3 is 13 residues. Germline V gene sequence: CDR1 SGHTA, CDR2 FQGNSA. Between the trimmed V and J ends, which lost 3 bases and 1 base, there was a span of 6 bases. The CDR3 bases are TGTGCCAGCAGCTTGACTGAGAACACTGAAGCTTTCTTT. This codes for CASSLTENTEAFF.

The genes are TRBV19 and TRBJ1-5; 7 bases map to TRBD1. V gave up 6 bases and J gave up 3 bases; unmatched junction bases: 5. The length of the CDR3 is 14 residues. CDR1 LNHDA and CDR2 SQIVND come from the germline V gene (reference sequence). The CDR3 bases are TGTGCCAGTAGGGAACAGGGGTTCAATCAGCCCCAGCATTTT. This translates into CASREQGFNQPQHF.

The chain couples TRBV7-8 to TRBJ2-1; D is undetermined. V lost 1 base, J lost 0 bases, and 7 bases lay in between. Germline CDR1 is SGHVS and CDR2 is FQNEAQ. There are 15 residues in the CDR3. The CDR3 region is CASSLDPGSYNEQFF. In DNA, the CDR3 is TGTGCCAGCAGCTTAGATCCGGGCTCCTACAATGAGCAGTTCTTC.

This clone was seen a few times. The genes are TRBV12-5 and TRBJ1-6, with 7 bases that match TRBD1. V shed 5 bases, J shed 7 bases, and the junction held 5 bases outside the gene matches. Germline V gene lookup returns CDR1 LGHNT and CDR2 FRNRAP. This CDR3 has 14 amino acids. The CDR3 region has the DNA TGTGCTAGTGGTCAGGGGGTACCGAATTCACCCCTCCACTTT. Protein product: CASGQGVPNSPLHF.

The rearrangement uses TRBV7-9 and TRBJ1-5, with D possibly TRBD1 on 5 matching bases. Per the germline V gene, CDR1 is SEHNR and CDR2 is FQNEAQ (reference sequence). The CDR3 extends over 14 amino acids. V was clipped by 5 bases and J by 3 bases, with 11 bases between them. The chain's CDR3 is CASSKGLINQPQHF. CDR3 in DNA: TGTGCCAGCAGCAAGGGACTGATCAATCAGCCCCAGCATTTT.

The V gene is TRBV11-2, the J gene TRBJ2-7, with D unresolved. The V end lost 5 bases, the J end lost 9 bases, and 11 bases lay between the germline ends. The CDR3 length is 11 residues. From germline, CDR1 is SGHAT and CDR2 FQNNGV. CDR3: CASSPNVGQYF. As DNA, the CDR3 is TGTGCCAGCAGCCCAAACGTAGGGCAGTACTTC.

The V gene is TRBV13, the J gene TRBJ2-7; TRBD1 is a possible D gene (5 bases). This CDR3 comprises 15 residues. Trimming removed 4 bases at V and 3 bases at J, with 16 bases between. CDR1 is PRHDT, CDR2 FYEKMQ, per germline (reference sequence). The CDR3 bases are TGTGCCAGCAGCTCTGAAGGACAAGACAACTACGAGCAGTACTTC. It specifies CASSSEGQDNYEQYF.

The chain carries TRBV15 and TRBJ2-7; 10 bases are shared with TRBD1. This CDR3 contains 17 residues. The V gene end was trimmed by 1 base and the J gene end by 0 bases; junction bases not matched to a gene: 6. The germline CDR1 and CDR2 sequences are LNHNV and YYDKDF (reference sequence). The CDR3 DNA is TGTGCCACCAGCAGAGCGGCCCGGACAGGGGGCTCCTACGAGCAGTACTTC. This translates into CATSRAARTGGSYEQYF.